This T cell receptor beta chain was documented in a study of blood T cell repertoires in COVID-19. Study background: The United States, Italy and Spain supplied acute and convalescent COVID-19 samples.

V lost 1 base to trimming and J lost 4 bases; unmatched junction nucleotides: 7. The germline V gene has CDR1 SQVTM and CDR2 ANQGSEA. The CDR3 consists of 16 residues. Per the original methods: Reference gene primer amplification yielded estimated nucleated cell counts. This table comes from immunoSEQ multiplex PCR, and its TCRdb copy is limited to in-frame clones, with some not included. V and J calls and clone size are those listed in that table; D and trimming were worked out from the DNA. The data hold about 350,000 clones, with around nine tenths observed a single time. The chain uses TRBV29-1 and TRBJ2-1; 10 positions agree with TRBD2. This clonotype originated in a woman aged 18-29 years who had recovered from COVID-19. Sequencing was carried out using peripheral blood. The CDR3 reads CSVEGPPSGRYNEQFF. The CDR3 nucleotides are TGCAGCGTTGAAGGCCCCCCTAGCGGGAGATACAATGAGCAGTTCTTC.